This T cell receptor (beta chain) was documented in a study of T cell clusters in autoimmune cytopenias. By frequency, this clonotype is large (0.1 to 1%). TRB rearrangements were amplified by touch-down multiplex PCR with mixed TRB-A/B primers. TCRdb re-called the multiplex PCR reads and shows each CDR3 protein once, DNA omitted. The sample table sets out 5,800 or so distinct CDR3 sequences. This CDR3 has 11 amino acids. In germline, CDR1 is MNHEY, CDR2 SVGAGI. About 37,500 genome equivalents of blood DNA were amplified for TRB. J is TRBJ1-2 and V is TRBV6-5; TCRdb proposes TRBD1, but this gene call is untestable without DNA. The sample was peripheral blood. This receptor was taken from a human donor with an autoimmune cytopenia or autoimmune hepatitis (not recorded which). CDR3 in amino acids: CASSTGFVYTF.